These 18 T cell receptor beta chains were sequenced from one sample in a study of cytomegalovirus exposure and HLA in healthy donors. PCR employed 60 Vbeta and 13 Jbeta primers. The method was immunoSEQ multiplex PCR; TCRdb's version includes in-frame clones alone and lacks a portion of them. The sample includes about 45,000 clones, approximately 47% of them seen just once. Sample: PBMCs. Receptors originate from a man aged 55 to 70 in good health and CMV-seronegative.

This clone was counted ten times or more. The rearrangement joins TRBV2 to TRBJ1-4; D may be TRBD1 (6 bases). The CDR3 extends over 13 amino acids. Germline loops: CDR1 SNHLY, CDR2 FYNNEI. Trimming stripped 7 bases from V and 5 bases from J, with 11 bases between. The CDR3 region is CASIRGINEKLFF. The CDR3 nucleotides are TGTGCCAGCATCAGGGGAATCAATGAAAAACTGTTTTTT.

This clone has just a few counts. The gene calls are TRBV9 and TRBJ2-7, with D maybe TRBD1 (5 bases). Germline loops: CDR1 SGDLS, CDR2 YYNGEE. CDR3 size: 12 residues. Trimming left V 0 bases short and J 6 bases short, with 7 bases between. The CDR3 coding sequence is TGTGCCAGCAGCGTAGAAAGGGGCGAGCAGTACTTC. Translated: CASSVERGEQYF.

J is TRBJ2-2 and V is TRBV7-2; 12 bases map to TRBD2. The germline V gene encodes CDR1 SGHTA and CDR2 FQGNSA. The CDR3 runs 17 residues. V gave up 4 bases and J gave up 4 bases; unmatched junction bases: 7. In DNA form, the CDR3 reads TGTGCCAGCAGCTCTCTAGCGGGAGGGCCGGGCACCGGGGAGCTGTTTTTT. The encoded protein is CASSSLAGGPGTGELFF.

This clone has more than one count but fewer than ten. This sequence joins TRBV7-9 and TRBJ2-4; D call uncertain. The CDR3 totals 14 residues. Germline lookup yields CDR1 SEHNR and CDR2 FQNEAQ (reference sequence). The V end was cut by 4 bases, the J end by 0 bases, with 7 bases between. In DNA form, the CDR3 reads TGTGCCAGCAGCTCAACTTTAGCCAAAAACATTCAGTACTTC. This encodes CASSSTLAKNIQYF.

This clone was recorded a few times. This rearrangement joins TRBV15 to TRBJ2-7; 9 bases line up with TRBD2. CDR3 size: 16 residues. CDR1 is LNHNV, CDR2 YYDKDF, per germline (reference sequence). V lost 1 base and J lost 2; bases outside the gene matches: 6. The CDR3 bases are TGTGCCACCAGCAGAGTGGGAGCGGGAGGCGCCTACGAGCAGTACTTC. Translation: CATSRVGAGGAYEQYF.

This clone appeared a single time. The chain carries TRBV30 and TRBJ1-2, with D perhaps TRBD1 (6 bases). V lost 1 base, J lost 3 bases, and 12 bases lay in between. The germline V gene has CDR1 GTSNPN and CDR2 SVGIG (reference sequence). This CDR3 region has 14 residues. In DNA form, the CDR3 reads TGTGCCTGGAGTGATTACAGGGCTTACTATGGCTACACCTTC. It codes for CAWSDYRAYYGYTF.

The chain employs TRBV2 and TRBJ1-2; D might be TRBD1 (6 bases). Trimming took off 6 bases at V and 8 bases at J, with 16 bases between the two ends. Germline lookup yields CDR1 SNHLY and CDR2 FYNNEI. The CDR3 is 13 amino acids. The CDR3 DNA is TGTGCCAGCAGGGCAGGGGACCTCAGAGGCTACACCTTC. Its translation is CASRAGDLRGYTF.

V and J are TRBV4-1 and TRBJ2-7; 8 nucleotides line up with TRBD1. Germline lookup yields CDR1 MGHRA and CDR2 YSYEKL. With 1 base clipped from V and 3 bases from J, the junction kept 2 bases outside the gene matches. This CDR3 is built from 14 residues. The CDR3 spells CASSQATGGYEQYF. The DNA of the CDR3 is TGCGCCAGCAGCCAAGCAACAGGGGGCTACGAGCAGTACTTC.

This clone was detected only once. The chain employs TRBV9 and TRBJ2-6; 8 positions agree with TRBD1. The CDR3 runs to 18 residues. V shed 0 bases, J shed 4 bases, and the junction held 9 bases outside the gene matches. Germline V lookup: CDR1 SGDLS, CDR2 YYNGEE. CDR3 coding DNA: TGTGCCAGCAGCGTAGCGCAGGGGGCTCCTCTCGGGGCCAACGTCCTGACTTTC. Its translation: CASSVAQGAPLGANVLTF.

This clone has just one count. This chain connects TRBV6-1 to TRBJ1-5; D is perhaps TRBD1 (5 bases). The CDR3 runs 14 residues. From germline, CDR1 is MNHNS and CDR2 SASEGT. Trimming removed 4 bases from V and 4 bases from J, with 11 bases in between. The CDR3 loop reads CASSVSGGNQPQHF. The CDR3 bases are TGTGCCAGCAGTGTATCCGGGGGGAATCAGCCCCAGCATTTT.

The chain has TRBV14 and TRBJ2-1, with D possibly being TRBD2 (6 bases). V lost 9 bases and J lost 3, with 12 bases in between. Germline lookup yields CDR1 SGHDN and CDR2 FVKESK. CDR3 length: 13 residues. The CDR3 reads CASSGLNYNEQFF. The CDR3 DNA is TGTGCCAGTAGCGGACTCAACTACAATGAGCAGTTCTTC.

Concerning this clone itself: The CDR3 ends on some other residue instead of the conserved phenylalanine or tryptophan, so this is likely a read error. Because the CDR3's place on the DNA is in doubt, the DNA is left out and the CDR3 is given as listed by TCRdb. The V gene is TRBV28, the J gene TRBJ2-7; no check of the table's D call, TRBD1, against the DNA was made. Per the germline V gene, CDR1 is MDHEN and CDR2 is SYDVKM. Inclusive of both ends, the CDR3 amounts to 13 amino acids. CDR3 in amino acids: CASSRDLTGGLEL.

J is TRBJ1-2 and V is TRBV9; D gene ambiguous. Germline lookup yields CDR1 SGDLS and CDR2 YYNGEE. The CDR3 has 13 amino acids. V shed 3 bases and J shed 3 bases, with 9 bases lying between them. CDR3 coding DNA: TGTGCCAGCAGCGCGTCGGGTGACTATGGCTACACCTTC. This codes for CASSASGDYGYTF. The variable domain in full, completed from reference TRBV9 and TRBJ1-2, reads DSGVTQTPKHLITATGQRVTLRCSPRSGDLSVYWYQQSLDQGLQFLIQYYNGEERAKGNILERFSAQQFPDLHSELNLSSLELGDSALYFCASSASGDYGYTFGSGTRLTVV.

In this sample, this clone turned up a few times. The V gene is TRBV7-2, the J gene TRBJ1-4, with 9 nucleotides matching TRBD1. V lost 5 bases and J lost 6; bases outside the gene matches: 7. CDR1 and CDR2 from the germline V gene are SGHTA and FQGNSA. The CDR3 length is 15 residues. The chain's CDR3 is CASSPPGQGHEKLFF. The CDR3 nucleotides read TGTGCCAGCAGCCCACCGGGACAGGGCCATGAAAAACTGTTTTTT. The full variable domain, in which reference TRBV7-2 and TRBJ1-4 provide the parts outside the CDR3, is GAGVSQSPSNKVTEKGKDVELRCDPISGHTALYWYRQSLGQGLEFLIYFQGNSAPDKSGLPSDRFSAERTGGSVSTLTIQRTQQEDSAVYLCASSPPGQGHEKLFFGSGTQLSVL.

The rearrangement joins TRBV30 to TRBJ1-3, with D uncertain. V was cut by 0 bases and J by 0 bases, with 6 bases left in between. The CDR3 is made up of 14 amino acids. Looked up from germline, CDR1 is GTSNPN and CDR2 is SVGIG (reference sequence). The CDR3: CAWSVGSSGNTIYF. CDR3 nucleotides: TGTGCCTGGAGTGTAGGGAGCTCTGGAAACACCATATATTTT.

CDR3 bases: TGTGCCAGCAGCTTAGGGACTGCCCAAGAGACCCAGTACTTC. Translation: CASSLGTAQETQYF. V is TRBV7-9 and J is TRBJ2-5; maybe TRBD2 (5 bases). There are 14 residues in the CDR3. Trimming removed 1 base at V and 1 base at J, with 7 bases between. Germline V CDR1 and CDR2: SEHNR, FQNEAQ (reference sequence).

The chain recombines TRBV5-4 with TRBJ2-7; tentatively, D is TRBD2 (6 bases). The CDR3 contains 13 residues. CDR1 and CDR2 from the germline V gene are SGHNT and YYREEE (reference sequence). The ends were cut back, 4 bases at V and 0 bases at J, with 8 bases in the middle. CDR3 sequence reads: CASSPGLSYEQYF. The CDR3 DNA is TGTGCCAGCAGCCCGGGACTCTCCTACGAGCAGTACTTC.

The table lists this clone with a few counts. The CDR3 DNA reads TGTGCCAGCAGCCCCGGGAGCCCACCCTACGAGCAGTACTTC. Encoded protein: CASSPGSPPYEQYF. The V gene is TRBV6-8, the J gene TRBJ2-7; maybe TRBD2 (6 bases). The CDR3 runs 14 residues. Germline-derived CDR1 and CDR2 are MNHGY and SAAAGT. V shed 6 bases and J shed 2 bases, with 14 bases lying between them.